This T cell receptor (beta chain) was sequenced for a study of shared clonotypes between healthy human individuals. Study results and caveats: When naive CD4 clonotypes were compared across several donors, about 4.8% were shared. A small donor pool kept down the genetic and exposure-history diversity that was represented.

This CDR3 has 15 residues. Germline assignment: CDR1 GTSNPN and CDR2 SVGIG (reference sequence). V dropped 1 base and J dropped 5; count of bases not matched to a gene: 8. Using immunoSEQ multiplex PCR, the repertoire was profiled, and TCRdb retains in-frame clones only, with some absent. The table lists around 1,100,000 clones, around three quarters of them singletons. Nashville, Tennessee was home to all donors, each a Caucasian adult. Details on this clone: The antigen is undetermined.

The chain uses TRBV30 and TRBJ2-5, with 9 bases fitting TRBD2. This TCR derives from a man younger than 30 in good health. Some clones in this sample may be carry-over from other donors' samples. Sequencing was performed on memory CD4+ T cells from PBMCs. The subset denotes: CD45RA-negative fraction. In DNA form, the CDR3 reads TGTGCCTGGAGTGCAACCGGACTAGCGCGGGAGACCCAGTACTTC. Translation: CAWSATGLARETQYF.